The next 5 T cell receptor beta chains were all read from a single sample in a study of response to subunit inactivated influenza vaccine. TCRdb called the RT-PCR reads again in MiXCR, with one record for every CDR3 protein. The sample consists of more than 550,000 distinct CDR3 sequences, 10% to 12% of them appearing once. This sample was shared with a second study, whose subject was T cells expressing NK-cell markers. According to that study: TCR beta libraries carry UMIs added by 5'RACE template switching.

Sequenced material: PBMCs from blood, taken on the day of vaccination. Every receptor here comes from a man aged 50 to 60 who received an inactivated influenza vaccine.

This chain links TRBV2 with TRBJ2-7; 9 bases match TRBD1. J lost 5 bases, V lost 5 bases, and 13 bases had no gene match. This CDR3 is 16 amino acids long. The germline V gene has CDR1 SNHLY and CDR2 FYNNEI. DNA of the CDR3: TGTGCCAGCAGTCGGATTGCCGGGACAGGGATAGACGAGCAGTACTTC. Translating it yields CASSRIAGTGIDEQYF.

This clonotype was detected a few times. The rearrangement joins TRBV7-9 to TRBJ2-5, with TRBD1 matching 9 bases. This CDR3 contains 15 residues. The V and J ends lost 5 bases and 5 bases, in that order; junction bases with no gene match: 9. Germline V gives CDR1 SEHNR, CDR2 FQNEAQ (reference sequence). DNA for the CDR3: TGTGCCAGCAGCACAACAGGGGGCGTTGGGGAGACCCAGTACTTC. It translates to CASSTTGGVGETQYF.

In its sample, this clonotype was seen many times. J is TRBJ2-5 and V is TRBV7-8; 7 positions agree with TRBD1. Germline loops: CDR1 SGHVS, CDR2 FQNEAQ. The CDR3 loop spans 14 amino acids. V gave up 5 bases and J gave up 2 bases; unmatched junction bases: 5. This chain's CDR3 is CASSPRDRQETQYF. CDR3 nucleotides: TGTGCCAGCAGCCCCCGGGACAGACAAGAGACCCAGTACTTC.

This clonotype showed up just a few times. J is TRBJ2-1 and V is TRBV5-6; TRBD2 agrees at 8 bases. Germline CDR1 is SGHDT and CDR2 is YYEEEE. The V gene end was trimmed by 6 bases and the J gene end by 6 bases; junction bases not matched to a gene: 5. The CDR3 sequence is 13 residues long. CDR3 in DNA: TGTGCCAGCACGGGGGGGGCCGGCAATGAGCAGTTCTTC. Amino acids: CASTGGAGNEQFF.

This clonotype was seen more than once but under ten times. The chain links TRBV20-1 to TRBJ1-4; D is unclear. Germline V gene lookup returns CDR1 DFQATT and CDR2 SNEGSKA (reference sequence). This CDR3 contains 11 residues. V was clipped by 3 bases and J by 5 bases, with 4 bases between them. The CDR3 loop is CSARENEKLFF. Here the CDR3 DNA reads TGCAGTGCTAGGGAGAATGAAAAACTGTTTTTT.